This T cell receptor beta chain was recorded in a study of cytomegalovirus exposure and HLA in healthy donors. Study summary: There were around 100 million unique TCR beta sequences, drawn from 150 million to 200 million T cells, in an earlier analysis.

The CDR3 consists of 10 residues. Deletions cut 8 bases from V and 8 bases from J, with 9 bases between. Per germline, CDR1 MNHNS and CDR2 SASEGT. This PCR relied on a set of 60 Vbeta primers and 13 Jbeta primers. TCRdb's copy holds only in-frame clones and misses some; the assay was immunoSEQ multiplex PCR. In the table there are some 150,000 clones, roughly 80% of which are singletons. Study-wide points: The classifier reportedly diagnosed cytomegalovirus status with high sensitivity and specificity. Several of the most significant clusters appeared, in a later analysis, to be linked to common viral pathogens. The records held CMV serostatus as the only immune exposure information.

In regard to this clone: Antigen: not known.

The sample was PBMCs. This sequence originates from a woman in her thirties or forties in good health and CMV-seropositive. This chain joins TRBV6-1 and TRBJ1-1, with D tentatively TRBD1 (6 bases). The CDR3: CASYGTEAFF. CDR3 nucleotide sequence: TGTGCCAGCTACGGGACAGAAGCTTTCTTT.